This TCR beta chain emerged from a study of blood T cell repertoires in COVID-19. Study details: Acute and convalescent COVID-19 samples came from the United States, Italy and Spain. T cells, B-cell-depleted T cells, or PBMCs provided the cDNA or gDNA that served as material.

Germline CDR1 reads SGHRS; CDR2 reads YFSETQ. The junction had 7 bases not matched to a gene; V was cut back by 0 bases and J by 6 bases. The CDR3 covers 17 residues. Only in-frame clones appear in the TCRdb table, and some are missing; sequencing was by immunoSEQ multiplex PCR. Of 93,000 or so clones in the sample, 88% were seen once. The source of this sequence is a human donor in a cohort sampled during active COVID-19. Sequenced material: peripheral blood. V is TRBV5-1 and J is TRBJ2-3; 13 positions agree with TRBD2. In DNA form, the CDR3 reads TGCGCCAGCAGCTTGGGTTCCGGGACTAGCGGGGTGGATACGCAGTATTTT. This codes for CASSLGSGTSGVDTQYF.